This T cell receptor (beta chain) stems from a study of OX40 agonist ivuxolimab in advanced cancers. The ends were cut back, 4 bases at V and 0 bases at J, with 9 bases in the middle. CDR1 and CDR2 from the germline V gene are SQVTM and ANQGSEA. This CDR3 is built from 13 residues. Assay: immunoSEQ multiplex PCR; the TCRdb copy retains only in-frame clones and omits some. Altogether approximately 69,000 clones are present, approximately 86% being singletons, with the ten largest covering more than 0.65%. The gene calls are TRBV29-1 and TRBJ1-1; D call uncertain. The sequencing used CD4+ or CD8+ T cells sorted from blood, collected in a trial of the OX40 agonist ivuxolimab. This clonotype originated in an adult with an advanced solid tumor such as melanoma, head and neck, liver or kidney cancer. DNA for the CDR3: TGCAGCGTTGCGGTGTTCATGAACACTGAAGCTTTCTTT. This sequence encodes CSVAVFMNTEAFF.